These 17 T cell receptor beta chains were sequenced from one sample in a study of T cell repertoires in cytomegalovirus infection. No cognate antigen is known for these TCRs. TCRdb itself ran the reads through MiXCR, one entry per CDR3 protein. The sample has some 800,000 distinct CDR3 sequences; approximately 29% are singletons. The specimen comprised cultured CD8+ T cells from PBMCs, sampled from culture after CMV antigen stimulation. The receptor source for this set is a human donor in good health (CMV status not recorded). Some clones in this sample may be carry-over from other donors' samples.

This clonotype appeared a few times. This chain's CDR3 is CASSWGQNSYEQYF. The CDR3 DNA follows: TGTGCCAGCAGCTGGGGACAGAACTCCTACGAGCAGTACTTC. The chain joins TRBV11-2 to TRBJ2-7; 7 positions agree with TRBD1. This CDR3 is built from 14 residues. The germline V gene encodes CDR1 SGHAT and CDR2 FQNNGV. V shed 4 bases, J shed 0 bases, and the junction held 3 bases outside the gene matches. The full variable domain, its missing parts supplied by reference TRBV11-2 and TRBJ2-7, is EAGVAQSPRYKIIEKRQSVAFWCNPISGHATLYWYQQILGQGPKLLIQFQNNGVVDDSQLPKDRFSAERLKGVDSTLKIQPAKLEDSAVYLCASSWGQNSYEQYFGPGTRLTVT.

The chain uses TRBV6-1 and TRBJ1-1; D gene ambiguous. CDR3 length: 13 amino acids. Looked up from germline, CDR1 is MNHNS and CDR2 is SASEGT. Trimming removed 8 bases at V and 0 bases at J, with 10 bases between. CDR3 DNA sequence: TGTGCCAGCGGCCGGATCATGAACACTGAAGCTTTCTTT. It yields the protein CASGRIMNTEAFF.

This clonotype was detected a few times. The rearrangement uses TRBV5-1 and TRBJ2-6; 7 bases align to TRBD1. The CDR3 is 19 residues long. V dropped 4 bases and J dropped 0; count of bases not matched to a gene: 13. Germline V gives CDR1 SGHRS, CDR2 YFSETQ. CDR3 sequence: CASSVLPGTVFSGANVLTF. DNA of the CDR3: TGCGCCAGCAGCGTATTACCGGGGACAGTGTTCTCTGGGGCCAACGTCCTGACTTTC.

CDR3 in DNA: TGTGCCAGCGGATCTAGCGTCGGCTCCTACAATGAGCAGTTCTTC. Its translation is CASGSSVGSYNEQFF. This chain uses TRBV6-6 with TRBJ2-1; D is possibly TRBD2 (6 bases). V was clipped by 8 bases and J by 0 bases, with 14 bases between them. The CDR3 consists of 15 residues. The V gene's germline CDR1 is MNHNY and CDR2 SVGAGI (reference sequence).

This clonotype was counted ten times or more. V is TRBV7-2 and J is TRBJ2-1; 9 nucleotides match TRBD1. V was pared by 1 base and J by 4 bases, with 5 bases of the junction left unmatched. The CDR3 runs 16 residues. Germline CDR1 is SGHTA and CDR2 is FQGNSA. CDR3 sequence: CASSLVQGQGYNEQFF. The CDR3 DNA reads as TGTGCCAGCAGCTTAGTACAGGGACAGGGTTACAATGAGCAGTTCTTC. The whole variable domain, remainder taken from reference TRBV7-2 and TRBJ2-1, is GAGVSQSPSNKVTEKGKDVELRCDPISGHTALYWYRQSLGQGLEFLIYFQGNSAPDKSGLPSDRFSAERTGGSVSTLTIQRTQQEDSAVYLCASSLVQGQGYNEQFFGPGTRLTVL.

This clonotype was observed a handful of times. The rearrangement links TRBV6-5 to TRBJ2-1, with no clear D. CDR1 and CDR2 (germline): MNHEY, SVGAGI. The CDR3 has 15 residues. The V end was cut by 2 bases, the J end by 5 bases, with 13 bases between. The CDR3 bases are TGTGCCAGCAGTTACGGTCCGCCCCATAACAATGAGCAGTTCTTC. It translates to CASSYGPPHNNEQFF.

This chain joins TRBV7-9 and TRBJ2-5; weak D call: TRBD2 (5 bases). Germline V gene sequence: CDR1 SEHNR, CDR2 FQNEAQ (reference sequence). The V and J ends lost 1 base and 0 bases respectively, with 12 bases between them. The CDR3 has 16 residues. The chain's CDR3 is CASSLVFQRYQETQYF. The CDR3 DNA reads TGTGCCAGCAGCTTAGTCTTCCAGCGGTACCAAGAGACCCAGTACTTC.

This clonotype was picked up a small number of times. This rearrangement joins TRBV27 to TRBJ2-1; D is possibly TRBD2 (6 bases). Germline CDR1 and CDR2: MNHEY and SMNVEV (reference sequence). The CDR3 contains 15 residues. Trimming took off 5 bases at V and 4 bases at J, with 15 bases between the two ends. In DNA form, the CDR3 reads TGTGCCAGCAGTCCGGACTTGGGGGGATACAATGAGCAGTTCTTC. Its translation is CASSPDLGGYNEQFF.

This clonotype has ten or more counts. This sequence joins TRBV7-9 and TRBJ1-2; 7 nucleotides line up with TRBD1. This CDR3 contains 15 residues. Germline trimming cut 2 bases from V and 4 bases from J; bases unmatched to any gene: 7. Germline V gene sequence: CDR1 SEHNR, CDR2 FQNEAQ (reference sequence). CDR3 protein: CASSLSSGTAYGYTF. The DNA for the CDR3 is TGTGCCAGCAGCTTAAGCTCCGGGACAGCCTATGGCTACACCTTC.

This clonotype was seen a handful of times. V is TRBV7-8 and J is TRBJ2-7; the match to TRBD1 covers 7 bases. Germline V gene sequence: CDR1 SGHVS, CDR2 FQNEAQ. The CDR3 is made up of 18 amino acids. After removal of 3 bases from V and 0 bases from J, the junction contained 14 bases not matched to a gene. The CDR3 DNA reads TGTGCCAGCAGCTTCTTGCCTTGGGACAGCCATTCCTCCTACGAGCAGTACGTC. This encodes CASSFLPWDSHSSYEQYV.

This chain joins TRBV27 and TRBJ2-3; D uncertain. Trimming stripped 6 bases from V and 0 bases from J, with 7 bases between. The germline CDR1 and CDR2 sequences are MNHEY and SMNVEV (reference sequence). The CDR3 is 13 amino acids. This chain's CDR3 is CASRTYSTDTQYF. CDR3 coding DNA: TGTGCCAGCAGGACCTACAGCACAGATACGCAGTATTTT.

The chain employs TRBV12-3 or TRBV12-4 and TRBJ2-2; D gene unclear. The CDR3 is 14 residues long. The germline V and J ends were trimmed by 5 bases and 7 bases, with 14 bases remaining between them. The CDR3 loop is CASSLPGGFGELFF. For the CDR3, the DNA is TGTGCCAGCAGTCTACCGGGTGGATTCGGGGAGCTGTTTTTT.

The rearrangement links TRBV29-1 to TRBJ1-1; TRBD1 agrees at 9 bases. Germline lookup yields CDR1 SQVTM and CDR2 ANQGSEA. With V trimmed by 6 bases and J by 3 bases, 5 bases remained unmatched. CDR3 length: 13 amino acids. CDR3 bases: TGCAGCGTCCGACAGGGGGGGCACACTGAAGCTTTCTTT. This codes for CSVRQGGHTEAFF.

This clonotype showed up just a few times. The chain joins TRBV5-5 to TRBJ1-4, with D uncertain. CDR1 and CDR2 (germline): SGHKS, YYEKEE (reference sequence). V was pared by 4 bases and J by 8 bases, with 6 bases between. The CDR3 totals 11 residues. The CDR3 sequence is CASSTFEKLFF. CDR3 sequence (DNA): TGTGCCAGCAGCACTTTCGAAAAACTGTTTTTT.

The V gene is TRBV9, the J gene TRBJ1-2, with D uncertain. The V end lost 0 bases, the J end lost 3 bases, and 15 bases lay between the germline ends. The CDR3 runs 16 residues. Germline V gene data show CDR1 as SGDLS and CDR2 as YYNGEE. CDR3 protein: CASSVALNSSDYGYTF. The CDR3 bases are TGTGCCAGCAGCGTAGCGTTGAATTCTTCGGACTATGGCTACACCTTC.

CDR3 DNA sequence: TGTGCTAGTGGTTTCCCCAGGGGCCCGAACACTGAAGCTTTCTTT. This translates into CASGFPRGPNTEAFF. The V and J genes are TRBV12-5 and TRBJ1-1; D is possibly TRBD1 (6 bases). The V gene lost 3 bases and the J gene lost 1 base, with 12 bases spanning the gap. Germline V gene sequence: CDR1 LGHNT, CDR2 FRNRAP. The length of the CDR3 is 15 residues.

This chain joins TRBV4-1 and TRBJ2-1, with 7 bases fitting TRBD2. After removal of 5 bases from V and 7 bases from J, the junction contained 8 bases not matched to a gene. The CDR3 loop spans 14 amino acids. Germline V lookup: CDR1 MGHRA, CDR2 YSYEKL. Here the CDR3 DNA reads TGCGCCAGCAGCGCCCTCCTGGGGGGGAATGAGCAGTTCTTC. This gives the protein CASSALLGGNEQFF.